This T cell receptor beta chain was recovered during a study of OX40 agonist ivuxolimab in advanced cancers. Study conclusions and caveats: Averaged across samples, CD8+ T cells carried more expanded clones than CD4+ did. Clonal expansion was seen in CD4+ and CD8+ blood T cells by week 6 at 0.1 to 3.0 mg/kg.

The germline CDR1 and CDR2 sequences are SEHNR and FQNEAQ (reference sequence). The ends were cut back, 1 base at V and 1 base at J, with 6 bases in the middle. The CDR3 runs to 14 residues. Data came from immunoSEQ multiplex PCR; TCRdb stores just in-frame clones and leaves some out. Altogether about 98,000 clones are present, roughly 85% being singletons, with the ten largest covering 0.5%. A remark on this clone: The antigen remains unidentified.

The receptor was derived from an adult with an advanced solid tumor such as melanoma, head and neck, liver or kidney cancer. The chain links TRBV7-9 to TRBJ2-3; no clear D. The sample here was CD4+ or CD8+ T cells sorted from blood, taken in a trial of the OX40 agonist ivuxolimab. The chain's CDR3 is CASSLVARTDTQYF. The CDR3 DNA reads TGTGCCAGCAGCTTAGTGGCCCGCACAGATACGCAGTATTTT.